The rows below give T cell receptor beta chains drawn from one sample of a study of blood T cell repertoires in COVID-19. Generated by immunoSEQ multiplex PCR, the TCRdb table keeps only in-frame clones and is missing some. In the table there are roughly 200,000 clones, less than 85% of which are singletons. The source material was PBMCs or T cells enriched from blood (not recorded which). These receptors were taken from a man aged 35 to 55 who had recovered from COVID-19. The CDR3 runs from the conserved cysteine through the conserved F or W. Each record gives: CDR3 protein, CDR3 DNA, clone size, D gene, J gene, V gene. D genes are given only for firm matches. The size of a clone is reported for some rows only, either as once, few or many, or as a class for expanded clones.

CASSRAHRETQYF TGTGCCAGCAGCAGGGCCCACCGGGAGACCCAGTACTTC - - TRBJ2-5 TRBV21-1
CASRARQGSHGYTF TGTGCCAGCAGGGCACGACAGGGTTCTCATGGCTACACCTTC - TRBD1 TRBJ1-2 TRBV2
CASSFRGTGVRHEQYF TGTGCCAGCAGTTTTCGAGGGACAGGGGTCCGGCACGAGCAGTACTTC - TRBD1 TRBJ2-7 TRBV28
CASSLSRPQGEQYF TGTGCCAGCAGCCTCAGCCGGCCGCAGGGCGAGCAGTACTTC - - TRBJ2-7 TRBV7-2
CASNPGGGTYYGYTF TGCGCCAGCAACCCCGGGGGAGGGACGTACTATGGCTACACCTTC once - TRBJ1-2 TRBV4-1
CASTLQGGSYNEQFF TGCGCCAGCACCTTACAGGGGGGCTCCTACAATGAGCAGTTCTTC - TRBD1 TRBJ2-1 TRBV5-1
CASSAGPGLLYNEQFF TGTGCCAGCAGCGCCGGTCCGGGACTCCTCTACAATGAGCAGTTCTTC - - TRBJ2-1 TRBV9
CATKGGKGTEAFF TGTGCCACCAAAGGGGGCAAAGGCACTGAAGCTTTCTTT - TRBD1 TRBJ1-1 TRBV15
CASSQDIGREGQYF TGCGCCAGCAGCCAAGATATTGGGCGGGAGGGCCAGTATTTT - TRBD2 TRBJ2-3 TRBV4-1
CASSGRGSGHNEQFF TGTGCCAGCAGCGGCCGCGGCAGCGGGCACAATGAGCAGTTCTTC - - TRBJ2-1 TRBV9
CASSAQDSNQPQHF TGTGCCAGCAGTGCACAGGATAGCAATCAGCCCCAGCATTTT - - TRBJ1-5 TRBV6-2/TRBV6-3
CASSLQGAGSGNTIYF TGCGCCAGCAGCTTACAGGGGGCTGGATCGGGAAACACCATATATTTT few TRBD1 TRBJ1-3 TRBV5-1
CASSPPGQGGWGSYNEQFF TGTGCCAGCAGTCCCCCGGGACAGGGGGGGTGGGGCTCCTACAATGAGCAGTTCTTC - TRBD1 TRBJ2-1 TRBV28
CASSNPGTATEAFF TGCGCCAGCAGCAATCCCGGGACAGCTACTGAAGCTTTCTTT - TRBD1 TRBJ1-1 TRBV5-1
CASSDHRGPRSYEQYF TGTGCCAGCAGTGACCACAGGGGTCCGAGATCCTACGAGCAGTACTTC - TRBD1 TRBJ2-7 TRBV6-1
CAWSTSGQGSYEKLFF TGTGCCTGGAGTACCTCCGGACAGGGAAGTTACGAAAAACTGTTTTTT - TRBD1 TRBJ1-4 TRBV30
CASSPTGGLAQPQHF TGTGCCAGCAGCCCGACAGGGGGCTTAGCTCAGCCCCAGCATTTT few TRBD1 TRBJ1-5 TRBV2
CASSPGTEGEQYF TGTGCCAGCTCACCTGGGACAGAGGGTGAGCAGTACTTC - TRBD1 TRBJ2-7 TRBV18